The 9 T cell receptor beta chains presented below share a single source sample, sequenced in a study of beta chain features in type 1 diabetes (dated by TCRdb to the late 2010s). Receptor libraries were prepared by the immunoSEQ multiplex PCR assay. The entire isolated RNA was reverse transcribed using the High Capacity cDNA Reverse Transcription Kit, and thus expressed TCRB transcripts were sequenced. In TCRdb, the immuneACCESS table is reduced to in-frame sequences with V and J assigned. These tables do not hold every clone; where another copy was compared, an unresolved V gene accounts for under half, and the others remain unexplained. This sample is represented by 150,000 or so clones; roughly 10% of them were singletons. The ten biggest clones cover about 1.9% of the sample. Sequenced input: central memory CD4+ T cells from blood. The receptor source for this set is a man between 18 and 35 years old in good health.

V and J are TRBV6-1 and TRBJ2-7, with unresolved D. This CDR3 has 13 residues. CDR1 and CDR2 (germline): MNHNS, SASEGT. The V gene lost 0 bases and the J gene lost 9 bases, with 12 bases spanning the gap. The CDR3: CASSEAGFSGQYF. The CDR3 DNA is TGTGCCAGCAGTGAAGCAGGATTCTCCGGGCAGTACTTC.

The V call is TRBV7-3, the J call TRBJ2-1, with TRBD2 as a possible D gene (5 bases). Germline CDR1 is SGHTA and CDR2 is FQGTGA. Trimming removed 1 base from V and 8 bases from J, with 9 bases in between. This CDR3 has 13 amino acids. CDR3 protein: CASSLRGSDEQFF. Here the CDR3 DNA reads TGTGCCAGCAGCTTAAGAGGGAGCGATGAGCAGTTCTTC.

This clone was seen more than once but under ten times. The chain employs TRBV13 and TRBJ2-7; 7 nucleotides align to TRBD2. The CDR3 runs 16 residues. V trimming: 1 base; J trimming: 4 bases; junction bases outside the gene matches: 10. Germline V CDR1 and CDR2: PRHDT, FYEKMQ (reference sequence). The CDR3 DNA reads TGTGCCAGCAGCTTAGAGTCTCCGGGAGGACGGTACGAGCAGTACTTC. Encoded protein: CASSLESPGGRYEQYF.

The CDR3 protein is CASSSSPDRSTDTQYF. CDR3 DNA: TGTGCCAGCAGCTCTTCCCCGGACAGGAGCACAGATACGCAGTATTTT. The chain employs TRBV5-4 and TRBJ2-3; 7 positions agree with TRBD1. Germline CDR1 and CDR2: SGHNT and YYREEE (reference sequence). The trim removed 3 bases at V and 0 bases at J, leaving 7 bases unmatched. This CDR3 comprises 16 residues.

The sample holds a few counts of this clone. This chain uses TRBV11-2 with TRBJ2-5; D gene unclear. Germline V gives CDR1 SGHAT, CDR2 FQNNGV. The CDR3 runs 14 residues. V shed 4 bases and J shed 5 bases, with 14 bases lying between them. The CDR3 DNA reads TGTGCCAGCAGCTCCAAGACCGGGCTCGAGACCCAGTACTTC. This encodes CASSSKTGLETQYF.

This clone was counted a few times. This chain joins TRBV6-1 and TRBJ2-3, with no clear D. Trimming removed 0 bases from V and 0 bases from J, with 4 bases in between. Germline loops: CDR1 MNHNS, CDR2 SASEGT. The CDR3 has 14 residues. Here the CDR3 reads CASSEAGSTDTQYF. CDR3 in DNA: TGTGCCAGCAGTGAAGCTGGAAGCACAGATACGCAGTATTTT.

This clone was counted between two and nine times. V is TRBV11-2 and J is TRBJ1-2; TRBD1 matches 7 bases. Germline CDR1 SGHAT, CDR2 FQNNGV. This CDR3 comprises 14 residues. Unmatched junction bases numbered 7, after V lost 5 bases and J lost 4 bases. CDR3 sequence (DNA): TGTGCCAGCAGCCAGGACAGGATCTTCTATGGCTACACCTTC. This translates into CASSQDRIFYGYTF.

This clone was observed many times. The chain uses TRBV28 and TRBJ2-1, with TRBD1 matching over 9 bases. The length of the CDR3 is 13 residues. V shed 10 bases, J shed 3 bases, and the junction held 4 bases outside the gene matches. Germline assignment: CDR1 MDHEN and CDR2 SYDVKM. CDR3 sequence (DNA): TGTGCCACCTGGGGACAGGGCTACAATGAGCAGTTCTTC. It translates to CATWGQGYNEQFF.

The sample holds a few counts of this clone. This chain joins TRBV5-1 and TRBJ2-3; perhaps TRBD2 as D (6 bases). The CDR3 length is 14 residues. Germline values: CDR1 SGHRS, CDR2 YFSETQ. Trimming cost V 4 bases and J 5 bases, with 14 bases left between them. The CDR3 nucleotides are TGCGCCAGCAGCCTGGGGACTCGGGAAGATACGCAGTATTTT. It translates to CASSLGTREDTQYF.